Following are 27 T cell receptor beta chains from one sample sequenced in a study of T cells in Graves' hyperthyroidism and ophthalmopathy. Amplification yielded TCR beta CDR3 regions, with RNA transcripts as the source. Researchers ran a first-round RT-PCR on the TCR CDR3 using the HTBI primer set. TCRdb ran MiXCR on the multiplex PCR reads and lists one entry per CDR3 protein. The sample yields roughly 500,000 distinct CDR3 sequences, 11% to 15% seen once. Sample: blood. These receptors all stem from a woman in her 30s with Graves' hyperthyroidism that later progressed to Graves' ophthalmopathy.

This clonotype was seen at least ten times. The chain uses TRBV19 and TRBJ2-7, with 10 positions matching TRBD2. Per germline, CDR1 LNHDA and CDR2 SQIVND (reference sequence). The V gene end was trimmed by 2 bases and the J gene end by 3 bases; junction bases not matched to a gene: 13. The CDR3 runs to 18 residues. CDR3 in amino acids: CASSIFGASGGPNYEQYF. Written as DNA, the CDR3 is TGTGCCAGTAGTATATTTGGGGCTAGCGGGGGTCCTAACTACGAGCAGTACTTC.

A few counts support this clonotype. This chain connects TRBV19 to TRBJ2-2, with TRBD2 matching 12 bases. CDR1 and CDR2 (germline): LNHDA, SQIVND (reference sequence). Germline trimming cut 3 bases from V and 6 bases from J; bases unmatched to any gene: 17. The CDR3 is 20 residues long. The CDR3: CASSIGTGLAGGKVPGELFF. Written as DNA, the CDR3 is TGTGCCAGTAGTATTGGTACGGGTCTAGCGGGAGGGAAGGTACCCGGGGAGCTGTTTTTT.

Here the CDR3 reads CASSFTSGVSTDTQYF. CDR3 in DNA: TGTGCCAGCAGTTTCACTAGCGGGGTTAGCACAGATACGCAGTATTTT. The rearrangement joins TRBV12-3 or TRBV12-4 to TRBJ2-3; 10 bases align to TRBD2. This CDR3 spans 16 amino acids. J lost 0 bases, V lost 3 bases, and 3 bases had no gene match.

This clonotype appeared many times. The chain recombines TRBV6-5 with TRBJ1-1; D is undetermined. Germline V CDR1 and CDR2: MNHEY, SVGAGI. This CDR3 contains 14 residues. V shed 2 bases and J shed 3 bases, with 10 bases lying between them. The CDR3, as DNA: TGTGCCAGCAGTTACGTCCCCGTAGACACTGAAGCTTTCTTT. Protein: CASSYVPVDTEAFF.

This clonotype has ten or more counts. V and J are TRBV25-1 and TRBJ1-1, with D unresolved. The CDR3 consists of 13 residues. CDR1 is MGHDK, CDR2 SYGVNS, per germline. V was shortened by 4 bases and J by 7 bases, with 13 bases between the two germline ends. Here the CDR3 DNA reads TGTGCCAGCAGTGCCTACAGCGGGTTTGAAGCTTTCTTT. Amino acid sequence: CASSAYSGFEAFF.

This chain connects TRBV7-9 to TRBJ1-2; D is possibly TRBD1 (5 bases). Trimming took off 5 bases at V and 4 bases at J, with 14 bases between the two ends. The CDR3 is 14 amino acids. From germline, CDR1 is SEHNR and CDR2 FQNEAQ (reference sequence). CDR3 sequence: CASSVGVVGYGYTF. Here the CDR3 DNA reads TGTGCCAGCAGCGTAGGGGTAGTCGGCTATGGCTACACCTTC.

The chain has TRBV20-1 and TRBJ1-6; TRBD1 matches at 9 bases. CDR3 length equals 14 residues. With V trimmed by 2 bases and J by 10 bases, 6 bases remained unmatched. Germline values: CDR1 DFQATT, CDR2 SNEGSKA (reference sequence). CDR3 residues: CSARSVTGGSPLHF. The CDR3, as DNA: TGCAGTGCTAGATCTGTGACAGGGGGGTCACCCCTCCACTTT.

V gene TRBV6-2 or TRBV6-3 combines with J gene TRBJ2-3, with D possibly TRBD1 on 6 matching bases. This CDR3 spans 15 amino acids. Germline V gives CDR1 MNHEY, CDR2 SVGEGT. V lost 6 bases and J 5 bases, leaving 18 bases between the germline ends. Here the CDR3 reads CASRVGTGHGDTQYF. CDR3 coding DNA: TGTGCCAGCAGAGTGGGAACAGGGCATGGAGATACGCAGTATTTT.

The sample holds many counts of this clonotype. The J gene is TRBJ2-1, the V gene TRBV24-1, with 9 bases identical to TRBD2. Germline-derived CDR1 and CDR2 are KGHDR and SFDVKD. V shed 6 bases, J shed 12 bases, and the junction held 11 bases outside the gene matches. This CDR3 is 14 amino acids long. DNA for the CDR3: TGTGCCACCAGTAGTAGGCTAGCGGGAAAAGGGCAGTTCTTC. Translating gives CATSSRLAGKGQFF.

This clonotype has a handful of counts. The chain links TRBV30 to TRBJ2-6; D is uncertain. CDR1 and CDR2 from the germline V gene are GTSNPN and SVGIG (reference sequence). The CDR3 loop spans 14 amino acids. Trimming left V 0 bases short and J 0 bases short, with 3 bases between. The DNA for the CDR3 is TGTGCCTGGAGTGTTGGCTCTGGGGCCAACGTCCTGACTTTC. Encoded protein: CAWSVGSGANVLTF.

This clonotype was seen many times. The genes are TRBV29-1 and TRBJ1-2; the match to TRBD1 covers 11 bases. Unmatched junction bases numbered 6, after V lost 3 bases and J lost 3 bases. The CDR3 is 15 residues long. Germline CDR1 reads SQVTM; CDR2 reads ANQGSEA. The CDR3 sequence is CSVDRWTGGDYGYTF. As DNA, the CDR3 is TGCAGCGTTGATCGCTGGACAGGGGGCGACTATGGCTACACCTTC. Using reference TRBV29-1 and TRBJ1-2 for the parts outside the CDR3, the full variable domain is SAVISQKPSRDICQRGTSLTIQCQVDSQVTMMFWYRQQPGQSLTLIATANQGSEATYESGFVIDKFPISRPNLTFSTLTVSNMSPEDSSIYLCSVDRWTGGDYGYTFGSGTRLTVV.

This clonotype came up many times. The CDR3 sequence is CASSQEGGGEAFF. CDR3 bases: TGTGCCAGCAGCCAAGAGGGGGGCGGAGAAGCTTTCTTT. V is TRBV3-1 and J is TRBJ1-1; D may be TRBD1 (6 bases). CDR3 size: 13 residues. CDR1 and CDR2 from the germline V gene are LGHDT and YNNKEL (reference sequence). The ends were cut back, 0 bases at V and 8 bases at J, with 10 bases in the middle.

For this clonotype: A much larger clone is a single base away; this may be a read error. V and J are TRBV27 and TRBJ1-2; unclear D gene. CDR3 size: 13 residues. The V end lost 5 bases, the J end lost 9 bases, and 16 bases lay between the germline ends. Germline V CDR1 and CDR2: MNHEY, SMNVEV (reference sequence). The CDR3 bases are TGTGCCAGCAGTCCATTTGCCTTTTATAGCTACACCTTC. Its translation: CASSPFAFYSYTF.

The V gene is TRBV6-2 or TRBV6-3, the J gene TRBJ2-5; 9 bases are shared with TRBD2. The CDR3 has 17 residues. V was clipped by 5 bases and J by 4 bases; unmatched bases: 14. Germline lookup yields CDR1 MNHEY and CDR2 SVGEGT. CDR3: CASSTPLAAGGGETQYF. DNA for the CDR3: TGTGCCAGCAGTACCCCCCTGGCAGCGGGAGGAGGAGAGACCCAGTACTTC.

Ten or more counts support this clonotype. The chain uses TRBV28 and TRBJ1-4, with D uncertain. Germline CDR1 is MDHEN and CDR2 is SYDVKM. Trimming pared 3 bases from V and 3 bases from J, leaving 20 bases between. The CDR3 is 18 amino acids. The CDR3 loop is CASSFIGLPSGANEKLFF. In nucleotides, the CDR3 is TGTGCCAGCAGTTTTATAGGCCTTCCCTCAGGAGCTAATGAAAAACTGTTTTTT.

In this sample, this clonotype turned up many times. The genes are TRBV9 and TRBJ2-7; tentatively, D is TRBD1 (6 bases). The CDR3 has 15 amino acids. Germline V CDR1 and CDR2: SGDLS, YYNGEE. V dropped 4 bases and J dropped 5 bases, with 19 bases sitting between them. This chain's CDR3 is CASSSTVPGADEQYF. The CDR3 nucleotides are TGTGCCAGCAGCTCCACAGTACCAGGGGCCGACGAGCAGTACTTC.

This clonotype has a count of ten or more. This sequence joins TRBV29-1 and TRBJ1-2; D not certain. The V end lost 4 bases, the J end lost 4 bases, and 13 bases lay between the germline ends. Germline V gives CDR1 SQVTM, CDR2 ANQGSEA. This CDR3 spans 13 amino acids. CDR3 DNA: TGCAGCGTTGGTGGTGGTTTGAGCTATGGCTACACCTTC. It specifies CSVGGGLSYGYTF.

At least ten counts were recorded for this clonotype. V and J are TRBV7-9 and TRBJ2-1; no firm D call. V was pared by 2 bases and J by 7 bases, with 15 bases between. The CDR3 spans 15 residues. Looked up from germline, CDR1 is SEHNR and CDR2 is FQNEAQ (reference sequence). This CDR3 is CASSLTRAQVNEQFF. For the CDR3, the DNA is TGTGCCAGCAGCTTAACTCGGGCCCAAGTTAATGAGCAGTTCTTC.

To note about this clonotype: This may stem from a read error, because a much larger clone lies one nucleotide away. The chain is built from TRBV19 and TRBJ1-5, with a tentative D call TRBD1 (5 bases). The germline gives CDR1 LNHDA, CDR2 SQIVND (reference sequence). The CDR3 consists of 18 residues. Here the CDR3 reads CARSIRQPKGHSNQPQHF. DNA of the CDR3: TGTGCCAGGAGTATACGACAGCCTAAGGGGCATAGCAATCAGCCCCAGCATTTT.

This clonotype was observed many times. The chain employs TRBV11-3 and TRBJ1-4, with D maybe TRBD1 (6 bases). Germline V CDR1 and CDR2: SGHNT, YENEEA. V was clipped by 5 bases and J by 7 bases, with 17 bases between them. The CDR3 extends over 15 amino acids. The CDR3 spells CASSRGAGVVEKLFF. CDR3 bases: TGTGCCAGCAGCCGAGGGGCAGGGGTAGTTGAAAAACTGTTTTTT.

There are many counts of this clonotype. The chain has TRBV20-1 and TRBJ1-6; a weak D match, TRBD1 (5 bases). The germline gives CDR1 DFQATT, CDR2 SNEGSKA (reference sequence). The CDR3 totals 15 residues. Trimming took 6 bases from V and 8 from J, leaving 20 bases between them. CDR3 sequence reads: CSARTRGTDYSPLHF. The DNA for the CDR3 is TGCAGTGCCAGAACTCGAGGGACGGACTATTCACCCCTCCACTTT.

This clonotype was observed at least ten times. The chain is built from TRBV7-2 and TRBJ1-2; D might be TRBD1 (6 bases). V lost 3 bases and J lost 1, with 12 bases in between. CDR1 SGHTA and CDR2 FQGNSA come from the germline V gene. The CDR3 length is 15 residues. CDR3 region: CASSLSDSFNYGYTF. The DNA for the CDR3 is TGTGCCAGCAGCTTGTCGGACAGCTTTAACTATGGCTACACCTTC.

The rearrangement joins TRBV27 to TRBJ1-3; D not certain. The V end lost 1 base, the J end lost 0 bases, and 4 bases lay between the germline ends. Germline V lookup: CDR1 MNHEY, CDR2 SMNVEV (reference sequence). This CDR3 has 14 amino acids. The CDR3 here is CASSLWFSGNTIYF. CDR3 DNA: TGTGCCAGCAGTTTATGGTTCTCTGGAAACACCATATATTTT.

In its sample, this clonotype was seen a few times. For the CDR3, the DNA is TGCAGTGCTAGGAGGCTAGCGCCCTCCTACGAGCAGTACTTC. Protein sequence: CSARRLAPSYEQYF. The V gene is TRBV20-1, the J gene TRBJ2-7; tentatively, D is TRBD2 (6 bases). Germline V gives CDR1 DFQATT, CDR2 SNEGSKA (reference sequence). The CDR3 covers 14 residues. V gave up 3 bases and J gave up 0 bases, with 12 bases separating them.

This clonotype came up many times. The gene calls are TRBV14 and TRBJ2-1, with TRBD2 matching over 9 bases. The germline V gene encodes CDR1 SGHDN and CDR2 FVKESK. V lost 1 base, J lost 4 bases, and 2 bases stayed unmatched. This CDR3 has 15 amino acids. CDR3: CASSQGLAVYNEQFF. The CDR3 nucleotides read TGTGCCAGCAGCCAAGGACTAGCGGTGTACAATGAGCAGTTCTTC. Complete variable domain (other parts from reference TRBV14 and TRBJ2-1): EAGVTQFPSHSVIEKGQTVTLRCDPISGHDNLYWYRRVMGKEIKFLLHFVKESKQDESGMPNNRFLAERTGGTYSTLKVQPAELEDSGVYFCASSQGLAVYNEQFFGPGTRLTVL.

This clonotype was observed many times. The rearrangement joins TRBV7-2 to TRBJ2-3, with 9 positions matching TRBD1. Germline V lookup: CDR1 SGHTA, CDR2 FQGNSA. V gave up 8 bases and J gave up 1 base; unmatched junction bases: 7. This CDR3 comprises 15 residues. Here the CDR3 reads CASSRTGGGTDTQYF. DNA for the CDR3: TGTGCCAGCTCCCGTACAGGGGGCGGCACAGATACGCAGTATTTT. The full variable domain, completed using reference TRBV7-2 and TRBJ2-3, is GAGVSQSPSNKVTEKGKDVELRCDPISGHTALYWYRQSLGQGLEFLIYFQGNSAPDKSGLPSDRFSAERTGGSVSTLTIQRTQQEDSAVYLCASSRTGGGTDTQYFGPGTRLTVL.

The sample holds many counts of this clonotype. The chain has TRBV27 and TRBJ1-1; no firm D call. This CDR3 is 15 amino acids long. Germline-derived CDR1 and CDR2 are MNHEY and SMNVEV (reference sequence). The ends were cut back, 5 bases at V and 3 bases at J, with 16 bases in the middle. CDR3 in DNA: TGTGCCAGCAGTCCTAGGGCATACGGGGACACTGAAGCTTTCTTT. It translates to CASSPRAYGDTEAFF.